The text below deals with one T cell receptor (beta chain). Assay: immunoSEQ multiplex PCR; the TCRdb copy retains only in-frame clones and omits some. The sample carries tens of thousands of clones, about 95% recorded once. As to treatment: preoperative locoregional IRX-2 cytokine immunotherapy. This phase Ib study tested locoregional IRX-2 cytokine immunotherapy given before surgery. This entry is derived from a study of preoperative IRX-2 immunotherapy in early breast cancer. With 1 base clipped from V and 1 base from J, the junction kept 0 bases outside the gene matches. The CDR3 runs to 16 residues. Looked up from germline, CDR1 is SGHVS and CDR2 is FQNEAQ.

The source of this sequence is a human donor with breast cancer. Sequencing used tumor tissue, obtained after IRX-2 immunotherapy. The chain has TRBV7-8 and TRBJ2-3; 12 bases align to TRBD2. The CDR3 loop reads CASSLGLAGGTDTQYF. As DNA, the CDR3 is TGTGCCAGCAGCTTAGGACTAGCGGGGGGCACAGATACGCAGTATTTT.